The 27 T cell receptor beta chains reported below all come from one sample, sequenced in a study of shared clonotypes between healthy human individuals. Profiled with immunoSEQ multiplex PCR; TCRdb holds only in-frame clones, not every one. The sample contains 2 million to 3 million clones, more than 85% of which appear only once. Sample: naive CD4+ T cells from PBMCs. Subset: CD45RA+ positively selected. Every receptor here comes from a man between 18 and 29 years old in good health. Some clones in this sample may be carry-over from other donors' samples.

The chain recombines TRBV5-5 with TRBJ1-2; the D is unclear. The CDR3 is made up of 14 amino acids. The germline V gene encodes CDR1 SGHKS and CDR2 YYEKEE (reference sequence). V lost 0 bases and J 2 bases, leaving 8 bases between the germline ends. DNA of the CDR3: TGTGCCAGCAGCTTGGCCTCCGGCAACTATGGCTACACCTTC. The encoded protein is CASSLASGNYGYTF.

Of note for this clone: Other DNA sequences in this sample translate to the same CDR3. V is TRBV6-6 and J is TRBJ1-5, with no clear D. V shed 2 bases and J shed 0 bases, with 5 bases lying between them. This CDR3 comprises 14 residues. CDR1 is MNHNY and CDR2 is SVGAGI in the germline V gene (reference sequence). This CDR3 is CASSYRDSNQPQHF. CDR3 coding DNA: TGTGCCAGCAGTTACCGGGATAGCAATCAGCCCCAGCATTTT.

This rearrangement joins TRBV4-1 to TRBJ1-1; the match to TRBD1 covers 9 bases. Losses at the gene ends were 4 bases for V and 5 bases for J; bases not matched to a gene: 8. CDR1 and CDR2 (germline): MGHRA, YSYEKL. This CDR3 contains 15 residues. The CDR3, as DNA: TGCGCCAGCAGCCGCCCCGGGACAGGGATAACTGAAGCTTTCTTT. Its translation is CASSRPGTGITEAFF.

This clone was seen once. V usage is TRBV6-1 and J usage is TRBJ2-7, with D hard to call. V was trimmed by 1 base and J by 2 bases, leaving 12 bases between them. This CDR3 has 15 residues. The germline CDR1 and CDR2 sequences are MNHNS and SASEGT. The CDR3 nucleotides read TGTGCCAGCAGTGAAGTACACAGCCGACCCTACGAGCAGTACTTC. It encodes CASSEVHSRPYEQYF.

The J gene is TRBJ2-1, the V gene TRBV2, with 10 bases lining up with TRBD1. Unmatched junction bases numbered 9, after V lost 5 bases and J lost 8 bases. Germline V gene lookup returns CDR1 SNHLY and CDR2 FYNNEI. This CDR3 has 15 amino acids. CDR3 in DNA: TGTGCCAGCAGTCCGTGGGACAGGGGTAGCGATGAGCAGTTCTTC. It specifies CASSPWDRGSDEQFF. The whole variable domain, remainder taken from reference TRBV2 and TRBJ2-1, is EPEVTQTPSHQVTQMGQEVILRCVPISNHLYFYWYRQILGQKVEFLVSFYNNEISEKSEIFDDQFSVERPDGSNFTLKIRSTKLEDSAMYFCASSPWDRGSDEQFFGPGTRLTVL.

Comments on this clone: Other DNA sequences in this specimen translate into the identical CDR3. The chain uses TRBV12-5 and TRBJ2-1; 7 positions match TRBD2. The CDR3 has 15 amino acids. The trim removed 1 base at V and 3 bases at J, leaving 3 bases unmatched. Germline lookup yields CDR1 LGHNT and CDR2 FRNRAP. The CDR3 DNA follows: TGTGCTAGTGGTTTGGGGCTAGCGGACTACAATGAGCAGTTCTTC. As protein: CASGLGLADYNEQFF.

This chain links TRBV25-1 with TRBJ1-6; no clear D gene. The V end was cut by 1 base, the J end by 2 bases, with 9 bases between. This CDR3 has 16 amino acids. Germline assignment: CDR1 MGHDK and CDR2 SYGVNS. The CDR3 coding sequence is TGTGCCAGCAGTGAATGGGCGGGCCCCTATAATTCACCCCTCCACTTT. Translation: CASSEWAGPYNSPLHF. The full variable domain, completed using reference TRBV25-1 and TRBJ1-6, is EADIYQTPRYLVIGTGKKITLECSQTMGHDKMYWYQQDPGMELHLIHYSYGVNSTEKGDLSSESTVSRIRTEHFPLTLESARPSHTSQYLCASSEWAGPYNSPLHFGNGTRLTVT.

In DNA, the CDR3 is TGTGCCAGTAGATCCCGGGCGGGAGCGGTAGATACGCAGTATTTT. Its translation is CASRSRAGAVDTQYF. V is TRBV19 and J is TRBJ2-3; 7 nucleotides line up with TRBD2. Germline V gene lookup returns CDR1 LNHDA and CDR2 SQIVND (reference sequence). J lost 5 bases, V lost 6 bases, and 11 bases had no gene match. The CDR3 has 15 residues.

This chain uses TRBV18 with TRBJ2-3; D unresolved. The CDR3 sequence is 15 residues long. CDR1 is KGHSH, CDR2 LQKENI, per germline. Trimming removed 0 bases from V and 2 bases from J, with 9 bases in between. CDR3 in amino acids: CASSPPGSPTDTQYF. The CDR3 DNA reads as TGTGCCAGCTCACCACCTGGCAGCCCCACAGATACGCAGTATTTT.

V is TRBV7-8 and J is TRBJ1-1; 9 bases match TRBD1. The CDR3 loop spans 17 amino acids. After removal of 2 bases from V and 4 bases from J, the junction contained 11 bases not matched to a gene. Germline V gives CDR1 SGHVS, CDR2 FQNEAQ. Here the CDR3 reads CASSLPTGGAEFTEAFF. Written as DNA, the CDR3 is TGTGCCAGCAGCTTACCGACAGGGGGGGCGGAATTCACTGAAGCTTTCTTT. Drawing the rest from reference TRBV7-8 and TRBJ1-1, the complete variable domain is GAGVSQSPRYKVAKRGQDVALRCDPISGHVSLFWYQQALGQGPEFLTYFQNEAQLDKSGLPSDRFFAERPEGSVSTLKIQRTQQEDSAVYLCASSLPTGGAEFTEAFFGQGTRLTVV.

V is TRBV19 and J is TRBJ1-2, with a possible D match to TRBD1 (6 bases). The CDR3 length is 13 residues. V gave up 6 bases and J gave up 1 base, with 9 bases separating them. Germline CDR1 reads LNHDA; CDR2 reads SQIVND (reference sequence). The CDR3 reads CASRTGFNYGYTF. The DNA for the CDR3 is TGTGCCAGTAGGACAGGATTTAACTATGGCTACACCTTC.

The rearrangement uses TRBV10-3 and TRBJ2-3; TRBD1 is a possible D gene (6 bases). V dropped 4 bases and J dropped 3 bases, with 14 bases sitting between them. Germline V gives CDR1 ENHRY, CDR2 SYGVKD. This CDR3 has 15 amino acids. CDR3 amino acids: CAISGLQGNTDTQYF. CDR3 bases: TGTGCCATCAGTGGCTTACAGGGTAATACAGATACGCAGTATTTT.

Concerning this clone itself: Other DNA sequences in the same sample also yield this CDR3. The chain carries TRBV5-1 and TRBJ2-3; D is perhaps TRBD2 (5 bases). With 0 bases removed from V and 4 bases from J, the gap between germline ends came to 6 bases. Germline CDR1 SGHRS, CDR2 YFSETQ. The CDR3 contains 13 residues. For the CDR3, the DNA is TGCGCCAGCAGCTTGGGCGGGTCAGATACGCAGTATTTT. It is translated as CASSLGGSDTQYF.

The chain couples TRBV5-1 to TRBJ2-2, with D perhaps matching TRBD2 (5 bases). Germline CDR1 and CDR2: SGHRS and YFSETQ. Deletions cut 0 bases from V and 2 bases from J, with 11 bases between. The CDR3 length is 16 residues. The CDR3 DNA is TGCGCCAGCAGCTTGGGAGTGGGAGCTAACACCGGGGAGCTGTTTTTT. This codes for CASSLGVGANTGELFF.

This clone is a singleton in its sample. This clone may be a read error of a much larger clone one base away. The genes are TRBV7-2 and TRBJ1-6; 7 bases agree with TRBD1. The V gene end was trimmed by 5 bases and the J gene end by 5 bases; junction bases not matched to a gene: 3. The CDR3 is 14 amino acids. Germline CDR1 reads SGHTA; CDR2 reads FQGNSA. For the CDR3, the DNA is TGTGCCAGCAGCCCGGGACAGAATAATTCACCCCTCCACTTT. This encodes CASSPGQNNSPLHF.

The V gene is TRBV13, the J gene TRBJ1-5; 7 nucleotides match TRBD1. V shed 3 bases and J 2 bases; nucleotides not matched to a gene: 7. The CDR3 extends over 16 amino acids. CDR1 and CDR2 (germline): PRHDT, FYEKMQ (reference sequence). For the CDR3, the DNA is TGTGCCAGCAGCTTTTCCGGACAGGCAGGCAATCAGCCCCAGCATTTT. Its translation: CASSFSGQAGNQPQHF.

The genes are TRBV5-4 and TRBJ2-7; TRBD2 is a possible D gene (6 bases). V lost 0 bases and J 5 bases, leaving 15 bases between the germline ends. Germline CDR1 reads SGHNT; CDR2 reads YYREEE (reference sequence). The CDR3 extends over 15 amino acids. CDR3 bases: TGTGCCAGCAGCTTGGTCCGGGAGCTCGGCCACGAGCAGTACTTC. Its translation is CASSLVRELGHEQYF.

This clone was counted a single time. The chain links TRBV9 to TRBJ2-2, with D possibly being TRBD2 (5 bases). Germline CDR1 SGDLS, CDR2 YYNGEE. This CDR3 has 16 residues. The V and J ends lost 5 bases and 3 bases respectively, with 17 bases between them. CDR3 amino acids: CASSRDLRADTGELFF. The CDR3 DNA follows: TGTGCCAGCAGTCGGGATTTACGGGCCGACACCGGGGAGCTGTTTTTT.

CDR3 sequence reads: CASSLGHTDNQPQHF. The CDR3 DNA is TGTGCCAGCAGCCTTGGGCACACCGACAATCAGCCCCAGCATTTT. The V call is TRBV7-2, the J call TRBJ1-5; D call uncertain. Germline V gene lookup returns CDR1 SGHTA and CDR2 FQGNSA. Trimming left V 5 bases short and J 3 bases short, with 14 bases between. The CDR3 is made up of 15 amino acids. The variable domain in full, completed from reference TRBV7-2 and TRBJ1-5, reads GAGVSQSPSNKVTEKGKDVELRCDPISGHTALYWYRQSLGQGLEFLIYFQGNSAPDKSGLPSDRFSAERTGGSVSTLTIQRTQQEDSAVYLCASSLGHTDNQPQHFGDGTRLSIL.

The J gene is TRBJ2-7, the V gene TRBV7-2, with a weak D call TRBD2 (6 bases). CDR3 length: 15 amino acids. Germline V lookup: CDR1 SGHTA, CDR2 FQGNSA. V gave up 8 bases and J gave up 2 bases, with 19 bases separating them. The DNA of the CDR3 is TGTGCCAGCGTACAAGGTAGCGGCGGTACCTACGAGCAGTACTTC. It yields the protein CASVQGSGGTYEQYF.

This sequence joins TRBV15 and TRBJ1-3, with no clear D. Germline assignment: CDR1 LNHNV and CDR2 YYDKDF (reference sequence). The germline V and J ends were trimmed by 0 bases and 0 bases, with 3 bases remaining between them. The CDR3 totals 14 residues. The CDR3 spells CATSRDISGNTIYF. The CDR3 bases are TGTGCCACCAGCAGAGACATCTCTGGAAACACCATATATTTT. The complete variable domain, with remaining parts taken from reference TRBV15 and TRBJ1-3, reads DAMVIQNPRYQVTQFGKPVTLSCSQTLNHNVMYWYQQKSSQAPKLLFHYYDKDFNNEADTPDNFQSRRPNTSFCFLDIRSPGLGDTAMYLCATSRDISGNTIYFGEGSWLTVV.

The chain couples TRBV18 to TRBJ2-1; tentative D call: TRBD2 (6 bases). V was cut by 5 bases and J by 10 bases, with 12 bases left in between. Germline assignment: CDR1 KGHSH and CDR2 LQKENI. There are 12 residues in the CDR3. The CDR3 nucleotides are TGTGCCAGCTCAGGGGCTCTAGCGGAGCAGTTCTTC. Encoded protein: CASSGALAEQFF.

This chain uses TRBV11-1 with TRBJ1-5, with D perhaps TRBD1 (5 bases). This CDR3 comprises 14 residues. The V gene's germline CDR1 is SGHAT and CDR2 FQDESV (reference sequence). The V gene lost 1 base and the J gene lost 3 bases, with 7 bases spanning the gap. The CDR3 reads CASSLGGPNQPQHF. The CDR3 nucleotides read TGTGCCAGCAGCTTAGGGGGACCCAATCAGCCCCAGCATTTT. The whole variable domain, filled in from reference TRBV11-1 and TRBJ1-5, reads EAEVAQSPRYKITEKSQAVAFWCDPISGHATLYWYRQILGQGPELLVQFQDESVVDDSQLPKDRFSAERLKGVDSTLKIQPAELGDSAMYLCASSLGGPNQPQHFGDGTRLSIL.

In this sample, this clone turned up once. The chain links TRBV27 to TRBJ2-7; 9 positions agree with TRBD2. CDR3 length equals 19 residues. Trimming removed 6 bases from V and 2 bases from J; junction bases left unmatched: 20. Germline values: CDR1 MNHEY, CDR2 SMNVEV (reference sequence). CDR3 coding DNA: TGTGCCAGCAGATCATTAGCGGGAGACAGCCAAAGGGTCCCCTACGAGCAGTACTTC. Amino acid sequence: CASRSLAGDSQRVPYEQYF.

This sequence joins TRBV6-5 and TRBJ1-1; TRBD1 aligns across 10 bases. The CDR3 has 14 residues. The ends lost 2 bases at V and 7 bases at J; junction bases unmatched: 4. Germline V gives CDR1 MNHEY, CDR2 SVGAGI. The CDR3 here is CASSYDRGRYEAFF. In DNA form, the CDR3 reads TGTGCCAGCAGTTACGACAGGGGGCGATATGAAGCTTTCTTT.

On this clone itself: Other DNA sequences in the sample encode the same CDR3. The genes are TRBV18 and TRBJ1-2, with D tentatively TRBD1 (5 bases). This CDR3 spans 14 amino acids. CDR1 and CDR2 (germline): KGHSH, LQKENI. Trimming cost V 3 bases and J 2 bases, with 10 bases left between them. For the CDR3, the DNA is TGTGCCAGCTCACCTGGACGGGGGAACTATGGCTACACCTTC. Translated: CASSPGRGNYGYTF.

The rearrangement uses TRBV15 and TRBJ2-5; no clear D gene. This CDR3 is 14 amino acids long. Trimming removed 0 bases at V and 4 bases at J, with 9 bases between. CDR1 is LNHNV, CDR2 YYDKDF, per germline (reference sequence). Here the CDR3 DNA reads TGTGCCACCAGCAGAGATTCCAGAAGAGAGACCCAGTACTTC. Encoded protein: CATSRDSRRETQYF. Filled out from reference TRBV15 and TRBJ2-5, the complete variable domain reads DAMVIQNPRYQVTQFGKPVTLSCSQTLNHNVMYWYQQKSSQAPKLLFHYYDKDFNNEADTPDNFQSRRPNTSFCFLDIRSPGLGDTAMYLCATSRDSRRETQYFGPGTRLLVL.